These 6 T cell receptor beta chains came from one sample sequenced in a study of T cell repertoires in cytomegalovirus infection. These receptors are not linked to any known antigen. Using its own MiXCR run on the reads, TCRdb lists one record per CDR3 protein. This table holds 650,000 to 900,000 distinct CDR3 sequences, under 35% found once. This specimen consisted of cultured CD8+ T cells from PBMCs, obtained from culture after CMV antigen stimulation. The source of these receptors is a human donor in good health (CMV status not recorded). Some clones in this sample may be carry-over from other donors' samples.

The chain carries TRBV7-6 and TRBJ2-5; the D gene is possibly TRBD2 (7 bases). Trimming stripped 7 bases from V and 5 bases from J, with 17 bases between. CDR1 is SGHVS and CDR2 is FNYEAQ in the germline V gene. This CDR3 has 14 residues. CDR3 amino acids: CASTFGGGMETQYF. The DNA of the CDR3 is TGTGCCAGCACCTTTGGGGGGGGCATGGAGACCCAGTACTTC. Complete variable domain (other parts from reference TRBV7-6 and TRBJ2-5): GAGVSQSPRYKVTKRGQDVALRCDPISGHVSLYWYRQALGQGPEFLTYFNYEAQQDKSGLPNDRFSAERPEGSISTLTIQRTEQRDSAMYRCASTFGGGMETQYFGPGTRLLVL.

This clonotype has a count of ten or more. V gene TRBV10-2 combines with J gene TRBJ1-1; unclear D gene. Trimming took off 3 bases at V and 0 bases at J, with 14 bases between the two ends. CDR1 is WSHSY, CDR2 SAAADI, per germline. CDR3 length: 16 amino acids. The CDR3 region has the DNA TGCGCCAGCAGTGAAGCTCCCCCGGGCATGAACACTGAAGCTTTCTTT. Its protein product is CASSEAPPGMNTEAFF.

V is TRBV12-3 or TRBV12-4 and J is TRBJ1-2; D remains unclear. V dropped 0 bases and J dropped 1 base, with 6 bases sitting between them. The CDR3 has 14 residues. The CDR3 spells CASSLAPLNYGYTF. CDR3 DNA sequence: TGTGCCAGCAGTTTAGCGCCCCTTAACTATGGCTACACCTTC.

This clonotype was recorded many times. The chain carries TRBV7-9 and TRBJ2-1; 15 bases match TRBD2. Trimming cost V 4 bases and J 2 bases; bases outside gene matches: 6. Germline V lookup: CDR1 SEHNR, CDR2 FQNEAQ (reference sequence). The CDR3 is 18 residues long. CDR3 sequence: CASSWTSGGAWTYNEQFF. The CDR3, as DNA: TGTGCCAGCAGCTGGACTAGCGGGGGGGCCTGGACCTACAATGAGCAGTTCTTC.

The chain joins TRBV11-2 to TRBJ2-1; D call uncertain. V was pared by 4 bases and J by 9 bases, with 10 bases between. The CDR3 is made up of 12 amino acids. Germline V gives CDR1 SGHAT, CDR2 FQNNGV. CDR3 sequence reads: CASSSSYVEQFF. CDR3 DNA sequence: TGTGCCAGCAGCTCCTCGTACGTTGAGCAGTTCTTC. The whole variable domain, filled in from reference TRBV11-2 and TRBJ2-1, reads EAGVAQSPRYKIIEKRQSVAFWCNPISGHATLYWYQQILGQGPKLLIQFQNNGVVDDSQLPKDRFSAERLKGVDSTLKIQPAKLEDSAVYLCASSSSYVEQFFGPGTRLTVL.

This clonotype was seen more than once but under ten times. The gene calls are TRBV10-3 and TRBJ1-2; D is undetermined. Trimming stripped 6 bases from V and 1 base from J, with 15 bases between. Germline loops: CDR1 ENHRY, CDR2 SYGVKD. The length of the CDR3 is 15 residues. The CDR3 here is CAIRERKQNNYGYTF. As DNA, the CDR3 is TGTGCCATCAGAGAAAGAAAGCAGAATAACTATGGCTACACCTTC.